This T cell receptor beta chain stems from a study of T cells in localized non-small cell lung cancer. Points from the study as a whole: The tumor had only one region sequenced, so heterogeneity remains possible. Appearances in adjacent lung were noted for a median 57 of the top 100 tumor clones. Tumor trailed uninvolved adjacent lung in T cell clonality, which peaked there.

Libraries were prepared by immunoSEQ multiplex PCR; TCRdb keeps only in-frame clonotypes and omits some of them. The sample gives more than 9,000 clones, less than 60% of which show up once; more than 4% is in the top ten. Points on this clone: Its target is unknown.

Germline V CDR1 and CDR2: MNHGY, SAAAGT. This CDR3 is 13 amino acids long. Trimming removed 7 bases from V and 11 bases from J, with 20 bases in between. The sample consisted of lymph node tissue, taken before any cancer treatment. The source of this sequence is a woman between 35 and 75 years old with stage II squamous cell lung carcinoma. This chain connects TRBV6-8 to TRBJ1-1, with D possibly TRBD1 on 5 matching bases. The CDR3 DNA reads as TGTGCCAGCACCCCACCGGGGCCGGGGGTTGCTTTCTTT. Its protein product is CASTPPGPGVAFF.